This TCR beta chain originates from a study of blood T cell repertoires in COVID-19. The CDR3 sequence is 14 residues long. With 5 bases removed from V and 1 base from J, the gap between germline ends came to 6 bases. CDR1 is SGHNT and CDR2 is YENEEA in the germline V gene. Grouping used clinical history reported by participants in a survey and questionnaire. Repertoires were generated with immunoSEQ multiplex PCR, while TCRdb's copy carries only in-frame clones and drops some. The repertoire has fewer than 350,000 clones, 88% of them found once; the top ten carry approximately 1%. The chain carries TRBV11-3 and TRBJ2-6; D gene uncertain. The material sequenced was PBMCs or T cells enriched from blood (not recorded which). The clonotype originates from a woman in her 30s who had been exposed to COVID-19. CDR3 sequence reads: CASSPTSGANVLTF. Here the CDR3 DNA reads TGTGCCAGCAGCCCGACATCTGGGGCCAACGTCCTGACTTTC.